This TCR beta chain was found in a study of control samples from healthy donors and cancer patients. This CDR3 is 13 amino acids long. J was trimmed by 6 bases and V by 5 bases; bases with no gene match: 4. From germline, CDR1 is MDHEN and CDR2 SYDVKM. The assay was immunoSEQ multiplex PCR, and TCRdb's table has in-frame clones only and misses some. The sample lists 50,000 or so clones, around 90% occurring once. V and J are TRBV28 and TRBJ2-5; TRBD2 matches at 9 bases. The sequencing sample was made of blood. This receptor was identified in a man aged 45-65 years in good health. The CDR3 is CASSIGTSQTQYF. Written as DNA, the CDR3 is TGTGCCAGCAGTATCGGGACTAGCCAGACCCAGTACTTC.